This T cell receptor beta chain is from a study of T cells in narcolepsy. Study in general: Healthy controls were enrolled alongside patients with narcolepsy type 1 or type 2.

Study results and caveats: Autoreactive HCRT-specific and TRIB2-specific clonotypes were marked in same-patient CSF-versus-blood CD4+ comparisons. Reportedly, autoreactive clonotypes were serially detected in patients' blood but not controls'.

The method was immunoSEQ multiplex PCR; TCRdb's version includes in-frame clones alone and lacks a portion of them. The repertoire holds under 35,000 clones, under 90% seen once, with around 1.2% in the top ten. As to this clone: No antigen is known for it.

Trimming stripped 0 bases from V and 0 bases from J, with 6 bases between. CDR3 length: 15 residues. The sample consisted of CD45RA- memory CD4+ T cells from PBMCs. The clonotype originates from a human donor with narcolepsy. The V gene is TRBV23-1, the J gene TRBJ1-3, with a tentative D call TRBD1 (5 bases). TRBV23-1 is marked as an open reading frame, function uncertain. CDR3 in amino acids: CASSQSGLSGNTIYF. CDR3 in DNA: TGCGCCAGCAGTCAATCGGGGCTCTCTGGAAACACCATATATTTT.